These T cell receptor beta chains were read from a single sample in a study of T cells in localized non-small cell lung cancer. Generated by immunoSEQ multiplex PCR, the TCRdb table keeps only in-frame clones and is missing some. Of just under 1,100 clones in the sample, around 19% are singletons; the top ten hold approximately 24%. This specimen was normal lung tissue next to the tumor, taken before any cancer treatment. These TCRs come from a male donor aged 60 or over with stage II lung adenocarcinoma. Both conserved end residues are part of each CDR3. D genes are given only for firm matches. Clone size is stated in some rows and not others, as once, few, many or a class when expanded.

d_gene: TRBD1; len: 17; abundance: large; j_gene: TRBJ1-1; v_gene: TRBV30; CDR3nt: TGTGCCTGGAGTGGAAAAGACAGGGGATCATGGGGCACTGAAGCTTTCTTT; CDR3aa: CAWSGKDRGSWGTEAFF
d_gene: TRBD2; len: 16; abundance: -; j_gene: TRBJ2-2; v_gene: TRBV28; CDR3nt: TGTGCCAGCAGTTCCGGGACTAGCGTCGGTTCCGGGGAGCTGTTTTTT; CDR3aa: CASSSGTSVGSGELFF
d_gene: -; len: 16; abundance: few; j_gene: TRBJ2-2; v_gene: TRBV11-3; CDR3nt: TGTGCCAGCAGCCCCCTCGGGCAGGGGAACACCGGGGAGCTGTTTTTT; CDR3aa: CASSPLGQGNTGELFF
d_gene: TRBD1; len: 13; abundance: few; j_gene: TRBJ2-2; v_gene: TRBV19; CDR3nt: TGTGCCACCGGGACAGGGCTAGGCGGGGAGCTGTTTTTT; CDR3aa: CATGTGLGGELFF
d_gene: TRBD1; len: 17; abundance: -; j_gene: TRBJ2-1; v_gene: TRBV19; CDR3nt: TGTGCCACCCCGGGTCCGAACAGGGGCTTCTCCTACAATGAGCAGTTCTTC; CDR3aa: CATPGPNRGFSYNEQFF
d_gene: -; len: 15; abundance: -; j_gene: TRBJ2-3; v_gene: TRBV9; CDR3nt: TGTGCCAGCAGCGTAGGGGGGTCCCAGACAGATACGCAGTATTTT; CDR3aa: CASSVGGSQTDTQYF
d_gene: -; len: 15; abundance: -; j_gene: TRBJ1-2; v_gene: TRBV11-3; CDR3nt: TGTGCCAGCAGCTCCGCCGTGGTAGCTAACTATGGCTACACCTTC; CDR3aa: CASSSAVVANYGYTF
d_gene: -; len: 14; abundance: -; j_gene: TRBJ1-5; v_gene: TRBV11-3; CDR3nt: TGTGCCAGCAGCCAGGAACTGGGAGGCCAGCCCCAGCATTTT; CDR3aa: CASSQELGGQPQHF
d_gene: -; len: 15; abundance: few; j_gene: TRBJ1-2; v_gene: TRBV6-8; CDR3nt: TGTGCCAGCAGTTACGAGGTGGGGCAAGCCTATGGCTACACCTTC; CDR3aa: CASSYEVGQAYGYTF
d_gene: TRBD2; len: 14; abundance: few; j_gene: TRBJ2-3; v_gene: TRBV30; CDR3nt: TGTGCCTGGAGTAATAGCGGGGTCACAGATACGCAGTATTTT; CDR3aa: CAWSNSGVTDTQYF
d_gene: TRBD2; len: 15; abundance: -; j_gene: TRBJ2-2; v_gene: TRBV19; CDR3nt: TGTGCCACCTCAATAGCGGGATCGAACACCGGGGAGCTGTTTTTT; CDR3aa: CATSIAGSNTGELFF
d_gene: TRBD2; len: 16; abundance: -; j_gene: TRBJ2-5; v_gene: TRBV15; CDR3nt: TGTGCCACCAGCAGACCCAGGGCGGGGGGTATTGAGACCCAGTACTTC; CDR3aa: CATSRPRAGGIETQYF
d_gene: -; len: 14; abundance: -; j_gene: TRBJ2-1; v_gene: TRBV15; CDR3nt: TGTGCCACCAGCAGAGACGGGCCCACCAATGAGCAGTTCTTC; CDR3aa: CATSRDGPTNEQFF
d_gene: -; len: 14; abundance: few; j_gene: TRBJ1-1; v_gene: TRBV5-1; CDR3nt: TGCGCCAGCAGCACCCGGACGGCGAACACTGAAGCTTTCTTT; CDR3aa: CASSTRTANTEAFF
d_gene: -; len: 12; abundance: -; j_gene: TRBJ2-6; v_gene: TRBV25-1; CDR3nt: TGTGCCAGCAGTGTTGGGGCCAACGTCCTGACTTTC; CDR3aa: CASSVGANVLTF
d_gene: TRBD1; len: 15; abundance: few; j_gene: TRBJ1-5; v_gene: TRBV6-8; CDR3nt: TGTGCCAGCAGGACCGGGACAGGGGGCACTCAGCCCCAGCATTTT; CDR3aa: CASRTGTGGTQPQHF
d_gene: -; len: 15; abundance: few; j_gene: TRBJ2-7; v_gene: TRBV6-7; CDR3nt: TGTGCCAGCAGTTACCCTTGCCACCATCCCTACGAGCAGTACTTC; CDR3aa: CASSYPCHHPYEQYF
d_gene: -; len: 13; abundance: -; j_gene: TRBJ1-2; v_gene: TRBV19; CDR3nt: TGTGCCAGTAGTATCGGGGGGGGCTATGGCTACACCTTC; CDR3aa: CASSIGGGYGYTF
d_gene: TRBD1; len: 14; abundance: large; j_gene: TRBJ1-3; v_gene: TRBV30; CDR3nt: TGTGCCTGGAGTGTCAGACAGGGCGGAAACACCATATATTTT; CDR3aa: CAWSVRQGGNTIYF
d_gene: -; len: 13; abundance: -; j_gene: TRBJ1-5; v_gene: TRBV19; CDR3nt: TGTGCCAGTAGTATCGGCGGCAATCAGCCCCAGCATTTT; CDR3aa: CASSIGGNQPQHF
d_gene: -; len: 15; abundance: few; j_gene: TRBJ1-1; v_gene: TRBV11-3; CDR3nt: TGTGCCAGCAGCCAGGAATGGAAGGTGAACACTGAAGCTTTCTTT; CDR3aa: CASSQEWKVNTEAFF
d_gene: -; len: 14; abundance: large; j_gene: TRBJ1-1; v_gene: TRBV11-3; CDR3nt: TGTGCCAGCAGCTTGGGTGTAGCGAACACTGAAGCTTTCTTT; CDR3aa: CASSLGVANTEAFF
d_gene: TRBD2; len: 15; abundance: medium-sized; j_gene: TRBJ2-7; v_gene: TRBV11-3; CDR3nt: TGTGCCAGCAGCACCGGACTAGCGCACTCCTACGAGCAGTACTTC; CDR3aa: CASSTGLAHSYEQYF
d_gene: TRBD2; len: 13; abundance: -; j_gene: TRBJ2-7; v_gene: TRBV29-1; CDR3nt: TGCAGCGTTGAAACTAGCGGGGGGGTTGAGCAGTACTTC; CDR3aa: CSVETSGGVEQYF
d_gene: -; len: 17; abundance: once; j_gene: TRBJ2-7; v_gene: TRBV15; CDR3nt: TGTGCCACCAGCAGAGAGAGGTTCCAGACAGTCCTGGACGAGCAGTACTTC; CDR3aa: CATSRERFQTVLDEQYF
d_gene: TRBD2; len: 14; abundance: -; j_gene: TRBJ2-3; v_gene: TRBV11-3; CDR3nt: TGTGCCAGCAGCCCACTAGCGGGGGGGGATACGCAGTATTTT; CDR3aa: CASSPLAGGDTQYF
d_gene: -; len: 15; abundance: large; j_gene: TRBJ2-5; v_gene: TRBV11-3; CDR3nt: TGTGCCAGCAGCTTAGTAGACAGCGCCCAAGAGACCCAGTACTTC; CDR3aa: CASSLVDSAQETQYF
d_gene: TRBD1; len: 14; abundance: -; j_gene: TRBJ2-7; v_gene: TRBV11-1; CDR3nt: TGTGCCAGCAGCTTGGGACAGGGGGCTTACGAGCAGTACTTC; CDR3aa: CASSLGQGAYEQYF
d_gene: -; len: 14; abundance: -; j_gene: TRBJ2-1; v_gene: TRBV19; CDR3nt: TGTGCCAGTAGGGGGGACCGTACCTACAATGAGCAGTTCTTC; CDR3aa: CASRGDRTYNEQFF
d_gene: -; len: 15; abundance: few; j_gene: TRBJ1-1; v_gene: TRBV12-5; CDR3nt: TGTGCTAGTGGTTTGCCGACCGGGGCCAGGCAAGAAGCTTTCTTT; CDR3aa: CASGLPTGARQEAFF
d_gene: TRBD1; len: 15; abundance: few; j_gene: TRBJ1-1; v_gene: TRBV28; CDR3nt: TGTGCCAGCAGTTCTAGCGGGACAGGGTTCACTGAAGCTTTCTTT; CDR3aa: CASSSSGTGFTEAFF
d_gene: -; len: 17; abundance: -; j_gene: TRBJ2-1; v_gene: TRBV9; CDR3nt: TGTGCCAGCAGTGACCCCAATACGGGACTTGAGAAGAATGAGCAGTTCTTC; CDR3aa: CASSDPNTGLEKNEQFF
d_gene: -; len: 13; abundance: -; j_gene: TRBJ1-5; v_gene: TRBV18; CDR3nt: TGTGCCAGCTCACGCGATGAGGACCAGCCCCAGCATTTT; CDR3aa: CASSRDEDQPQHF
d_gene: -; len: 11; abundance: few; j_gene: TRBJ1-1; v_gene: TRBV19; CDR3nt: TGTGCCAGTGCTGCGGGCACTGAAGCTTTCTTT; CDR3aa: CASAAGTEAFF
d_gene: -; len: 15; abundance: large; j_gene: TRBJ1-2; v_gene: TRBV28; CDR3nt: TGTGCCAGCAGTTTACCGACTAACACTCGTTATGGCTACACCTTC; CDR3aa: CASSLPTNTRYGYTF
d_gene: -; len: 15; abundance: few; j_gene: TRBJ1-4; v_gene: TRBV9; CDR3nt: TGTGCCAGCAGCGTAGCGACACAACGTAATGAAAAACTGTTTTTT; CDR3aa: CASSVATQRNEKLFF
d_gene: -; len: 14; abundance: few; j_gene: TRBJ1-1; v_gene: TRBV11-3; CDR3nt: TGTGCCAGCAGCCGCCTGAAGGGGACCACTGAAGCTTTCTTT; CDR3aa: CASSRLKGTTEAFF
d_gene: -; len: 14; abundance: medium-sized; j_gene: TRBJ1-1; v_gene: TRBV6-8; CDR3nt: TGTGCCATCAGGCAGAACGGGCAGAACACTGAAGCTTTCTTT; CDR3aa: CAIRQNGQNTEAFF
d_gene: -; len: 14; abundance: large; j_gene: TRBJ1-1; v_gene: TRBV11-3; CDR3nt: TGTGCCAGCAGCCTGGACAGTATGAACACTGAAGCTTTCTTT; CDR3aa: CASSLDSMNTEAFF
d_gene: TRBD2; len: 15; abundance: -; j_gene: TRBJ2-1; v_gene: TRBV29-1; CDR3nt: TGCAGCGCCATCACCGGGACTAGCGGGGGCGGGGAGCAGTTCTTC; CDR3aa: CSAITGTSGGGEQFF
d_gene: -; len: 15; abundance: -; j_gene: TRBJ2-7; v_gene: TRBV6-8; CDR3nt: TGTGCCAGCAGTTACCCGGAGGGGAGCTCCTACGAGCAGTACTTC; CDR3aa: CASSYPEGSSYEQYF
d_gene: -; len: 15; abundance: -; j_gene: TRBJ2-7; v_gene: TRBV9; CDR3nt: TGTGCCAGCAGCGTAGAGACAGGTAGCTCCTACGAGCAGTACTTC; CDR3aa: CASSVETGSSYEQYF
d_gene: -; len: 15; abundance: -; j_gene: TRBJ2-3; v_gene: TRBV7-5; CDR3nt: TGTGCCAGCAGCCCAGACTCCCGGGGCACAGATACGCAGTATTTT; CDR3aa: CASSPDSRGTDTQYF
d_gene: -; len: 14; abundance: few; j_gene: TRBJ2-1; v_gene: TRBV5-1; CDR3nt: TGCGCCAGCAGCTTGGCCGATGGGGCCGGGGAGCAGTTCTTC; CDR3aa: CASSLADGAGEQFF
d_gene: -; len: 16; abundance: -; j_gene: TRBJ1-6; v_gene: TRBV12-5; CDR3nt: TGTGCCAGCACCCTAGGGGGGGGCGCAGATAATTCACCCCTCCACTTT; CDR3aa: CASTLGGGADNSPLHF
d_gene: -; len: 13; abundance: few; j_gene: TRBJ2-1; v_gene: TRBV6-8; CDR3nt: TGTGCCAGCAGTTGGGGGGGCGGCAATGAGCAGTTCTTC; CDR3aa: CASSWGGGNEQFF
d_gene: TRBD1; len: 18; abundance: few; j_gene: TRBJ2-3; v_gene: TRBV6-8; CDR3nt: TGTGCCAGCAGATCCTTCGGGGGACAGGGGGCTCGGGCAGATACGCAGTATTTT; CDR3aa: CASRSFGGQGARADTQYF
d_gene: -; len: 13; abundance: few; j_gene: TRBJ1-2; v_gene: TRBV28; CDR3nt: TGTGCCAGCAGTTCGTCGGCGGGCAATGGCTACACCTTC; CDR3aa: CASSSSAGNGYTF
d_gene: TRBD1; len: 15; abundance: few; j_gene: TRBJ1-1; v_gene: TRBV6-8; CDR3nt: TGTGCCAGCAGTGGGGTGACAGGGGGTTACACTGAAGCTTTCTTT; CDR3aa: CASSGVTGGYTEAFF
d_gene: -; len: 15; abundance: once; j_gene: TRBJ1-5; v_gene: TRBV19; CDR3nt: TGTGCCAGTGGCCTCAGGGTTGGGGACAATCAGCCCCAGCATTTT; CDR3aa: CASGLRVGDNQPQHF
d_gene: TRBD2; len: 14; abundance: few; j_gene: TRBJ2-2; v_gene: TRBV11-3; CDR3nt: TGTGCCAGCAGCTTGACTAGCTACACCGGGGAGCTGTTTTTT; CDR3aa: CASSLTSYTGELFF
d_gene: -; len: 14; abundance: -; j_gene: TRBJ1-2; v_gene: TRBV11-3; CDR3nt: TGTGCCAGCAGCTTGCACATGCCCTTCTATGGCTACACCTTC; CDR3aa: CASSLHMPFYGYTF
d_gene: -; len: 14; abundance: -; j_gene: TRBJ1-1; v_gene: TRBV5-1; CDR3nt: TGCGCCAGCAGCTTGGTTGGGGCAAACACTGAAGCTTTCTTT; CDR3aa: CASSLVGANTEAFF
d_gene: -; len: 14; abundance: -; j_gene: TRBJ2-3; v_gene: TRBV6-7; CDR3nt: TGTGCCAGCAGTGAAGAGAGTATCTCAGATACGCAGTATTTT; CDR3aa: CASSEESISDTQYF
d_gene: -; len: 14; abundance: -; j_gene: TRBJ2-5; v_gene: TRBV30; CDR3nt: TGTGCCTGGAGTGTTTGGACAGCGCAAGAGACCCAGTACTTC; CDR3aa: CAWSVWTAQETQYF
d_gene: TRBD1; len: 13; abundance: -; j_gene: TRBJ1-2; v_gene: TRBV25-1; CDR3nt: TGTGCCAGCAGTGTAGGGGGCGCTGGGGGCTACACCTTC; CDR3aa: CASSVGGAGGYTF
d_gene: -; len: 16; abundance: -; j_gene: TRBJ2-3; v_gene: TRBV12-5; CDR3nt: TGTGCTAGTGGGCAGGGGAGGGGGTTGGGCACAGATACGCAGTATTTT; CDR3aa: CASGQGRGLGTDTQYF
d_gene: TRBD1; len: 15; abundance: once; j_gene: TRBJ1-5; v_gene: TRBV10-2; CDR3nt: TGCGCCACCAGGACAGGGGGTGTAAGCAATCAGCCCCAGCATTTT; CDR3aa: CATRTGGVSNQPQHF
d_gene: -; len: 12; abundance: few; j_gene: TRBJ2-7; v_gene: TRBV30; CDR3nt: TGTGCCTGGAGTGTAGGGCCCTACGAGCAGTACTTC; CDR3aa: CAWSVGPYEQYF